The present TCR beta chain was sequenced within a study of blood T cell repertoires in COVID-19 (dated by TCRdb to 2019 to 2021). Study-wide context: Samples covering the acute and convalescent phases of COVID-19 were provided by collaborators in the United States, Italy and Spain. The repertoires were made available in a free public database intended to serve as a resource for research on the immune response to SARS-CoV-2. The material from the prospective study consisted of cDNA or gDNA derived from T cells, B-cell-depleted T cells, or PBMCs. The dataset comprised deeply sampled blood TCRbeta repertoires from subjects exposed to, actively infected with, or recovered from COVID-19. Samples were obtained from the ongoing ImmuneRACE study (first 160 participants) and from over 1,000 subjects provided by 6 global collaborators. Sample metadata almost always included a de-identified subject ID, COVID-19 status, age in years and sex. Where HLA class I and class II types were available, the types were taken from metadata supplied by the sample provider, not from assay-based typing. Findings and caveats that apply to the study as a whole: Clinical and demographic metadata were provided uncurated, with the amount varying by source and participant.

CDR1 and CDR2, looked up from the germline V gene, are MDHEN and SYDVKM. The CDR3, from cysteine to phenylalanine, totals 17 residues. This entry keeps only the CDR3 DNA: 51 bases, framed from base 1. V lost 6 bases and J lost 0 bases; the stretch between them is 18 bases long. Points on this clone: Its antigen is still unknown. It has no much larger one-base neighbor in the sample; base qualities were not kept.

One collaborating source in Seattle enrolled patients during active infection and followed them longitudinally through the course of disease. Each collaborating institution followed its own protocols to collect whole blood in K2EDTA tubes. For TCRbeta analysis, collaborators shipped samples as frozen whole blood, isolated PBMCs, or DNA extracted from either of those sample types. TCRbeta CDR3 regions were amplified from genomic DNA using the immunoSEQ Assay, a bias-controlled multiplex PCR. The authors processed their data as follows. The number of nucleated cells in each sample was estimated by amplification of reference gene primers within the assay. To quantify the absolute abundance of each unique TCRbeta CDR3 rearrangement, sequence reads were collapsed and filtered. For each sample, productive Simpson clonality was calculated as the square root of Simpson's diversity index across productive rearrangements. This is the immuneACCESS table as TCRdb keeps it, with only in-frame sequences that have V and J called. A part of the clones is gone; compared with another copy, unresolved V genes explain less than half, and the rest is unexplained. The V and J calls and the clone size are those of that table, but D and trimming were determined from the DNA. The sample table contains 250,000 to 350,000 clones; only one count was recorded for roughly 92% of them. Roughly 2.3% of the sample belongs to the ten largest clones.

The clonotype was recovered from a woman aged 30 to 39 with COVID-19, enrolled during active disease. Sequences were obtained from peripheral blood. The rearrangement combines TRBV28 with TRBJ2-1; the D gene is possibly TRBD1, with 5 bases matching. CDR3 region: CASSPPQDTDSYNEQFF. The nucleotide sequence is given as TGTGCCAGCAGCCCGCCCCAGGACACCGACTCCTACAATGAGCAGTTCTTC. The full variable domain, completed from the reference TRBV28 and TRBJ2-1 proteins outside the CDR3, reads DVKVTQSSRYLVKRTGEKVFLECVQDMDHENMFWYRQDPGLGLRLIYFSYDVKMKEKGDIPEGYSVSREKKERFSLILESASTNQTSMYLCASSPPQDTDSYNEQFFGPGTRLTVL.